One sample yielded the 20 T cell receptor beta chains listed below, sequenced in a study of blood T cell repertoires in COVID-19. Libraries were prepared by immunoSEQ multiplex PCR; TCRdb keeps only in-frame clonotypes and omits some of them. The sample lists about 110,000 clones; 71% were seen once. Specimen: peripheral blood. The receptors here all came from a human donor with acute or convalescent COVID-19. The donor label of this sample is uncertain.

This chain joins TRBV6-1 and TRBJ1-1; TRBD1 aligns across 10 bases. Looked up from germline, CDR1 is MNHNS and CDR2 is SASEGT. V lost 1 base, J lost 14 bases, and 10 bases stayed unmatched. The CDR3 spans 14 residues. The CDR3 region is CASSEGGQGRPRFF. The CDR3 DNA reads as TGTGCCAGCAGTGAAGGGGGACAGGGGAGGCCGCGGTTCTTT.

The chain joins TRBV18 to TRBJ2-2, with 7 bases lining up with TRBD1. The germline V gene has CDR1 KGHSH and CDR2 LQKENI. V gave up 0 bases and J gave up 1 base; unmatched junction bases: 11. The CDR3 runs 19 residues. The CDR3 here is CASSPPRRQGIMNTGELFF. The CDR3 nucleotides are TGTGCCAGCTCACCACCGCGCAGACAGGGAATAATGAACACCGGGGAGCTGTTTTTT.

V usage is TRBV5-1 and J usage is TRBJ1-1; 9 bases agree with TRBD1. The trim removed 3 bases at V and 8 bases at J, leaving 11 bases unmatched. This CDR3 has 15 residues. CDR1 is SGHRS and CDR2 is YFSETQ in the germline V gene. The CDR3 spells CASSYPGQGISEAFF. In nucleotides, the CDR3 is TGCGCCAGCAGCTACCCGGGACAGGGAATCTCCGAAGCTTTCTTT.

J is TRBJ1-5 and V is TRBV6-4; TRBD1 is a possible D gene (5 bases). The CDR3 extends over 16 amino acids. Germline loops: CDR1 MRHNA, CDR2 SNTAGT. V was cut by 11 bases and J by 1 base, with 21 bases left in between. The CDR3 reads CAGQRGFIKSNQPQHF. In DNA form, the CDR3 reads TGTGCCGGACAAAGGGGCTTCATCAAAAGCAATCAGCCCCAGCATTTT.

The chain carries TRBV2 and TRBJ1-5; TRBD1 is a possible D gene (6 bases). The germline V gene encodes CDR1 SNHLY and CDR2 FYNNEI. With 7 bases removed from V and 2 bases from J, the gap between germline ends came to 15 bases. The CDR3 runs 15 residues. CDR3 sequence reads: CASKEGRGGNQPQHF. The CDR3 nucleotides read TGTGCCAGCAAAGAAGGCAGGGGAGGCAATCAGCCCCAGCATTTT.

The CDR3 sequence: CASSQNRGQPQHF. The CDR3 nucleotides read TGTGCCAGTAGTCAAAACAGGGGTCAGCCCCAGCATTTT. The rearrangement uses TRBV19 and TRBJ1-5, with 7 bases that match TRBD1. V lost 5 bases to trimming and J lost 6 bases; unmatched junction nucleotides: 4. Germline loops: CDR1 LNHDA, CDR2 SQIVND (reference sequence). CDR3 length equals 13 residues.

This chain joins TRBV19 and TRBJ1-2; D remains unclear. The V end lost 5 bases, the J end lost 2 bases, and 12 bases lay between the germline ends. Per the germline V gene, CDR1 is LNHDA and CDR2 is SQIVND (reference sequence). The CDR3 length is 14 residues. The CDR3 reads CASSPSGVNYGYTF. In DNA, the CDR3 is TGTGCCAGTAGTCCCTCCGGGGTAAACTATGGCTACACCTTC.

CDR3 region: CASSPTSYTDTQYF. DNA for the CDR3: TGTGCCAGCAGCCCCACTAGCTACACAGATACGCAGTATTTT. The chain carries TRBV7-8 and TRBJ2-3; D is perhaps TRBD2 (6 bases). Germline values: CDR1 SGHVS, CDR2 FQNEAQ. Trimming removed 5 bases from V and 2 bases from J, with 11 bases in between. The CDR3 length is 14 residues.

The CDR3 here is CASSPQGAGSPLHF. The CDR3 nucleotides read TGTGCCAGCAGCCCCCAGGGGGCGGGGTCACCCCTCCACTTT. The chain carries TRBV27 and TRBJ1-6; 8 bases are shared with TRBD1. This CDR3 has 14 residues. The germline gives CDR1 MNHEY, CDR2 SMNVEV (reference sequence). V lost 6 bases, J lost 10 bases, and 8 bases stayed unmatched.

The chain is built from TRBV20-1 and TRBJ1-6; D unresolved. CDR3 size: 15 residues. Trimming took 3 bases from V and 10 from J, leaving 19 bases between them. The germline V gene has CDR1 DFQATT and CDR2 SNEGSKA (reference sequence). This CDR3 reads CSASARFGLRSPLHF. For the CDR3, the DNA is TGCAGTGCTAGTGCCAGATTCGGGTTACGGTCACCCCTCCACTTT.

V and J are TRBV18 and TRBJ1-2, with D possibly matching TRBD1 (6 bases). V lost 5 bases to trimming and J lost 7 bases, with 17 bases between them. CDR1 and CDR2 (germline): KGHSH, LQKENI. The CDR3 runs to 14 residues. CDR3 DNA: TGTGCCAGCTCAACCACAGGGATGAAGGGTGGCTACACCTTC. Amino acid sequence: CASSTTGMKGGYTF.

This clone was detected only a few times. The chain recombines TRBV11-2 with TRBJ1-6; the match to TRBD1 covers 7 bases. The CDR3 extends over 17 amino acids. The germline V gene encodes CDR1 SGHAT and CDR2 FQNNGV. J gave up 4 bases and V 4 bases, and 10 bases lay outside the gene matches. CDR3 sequence: CASSSLTGRAYNSPLHF. CDR3 sequence (DNA): TGTGCCAGCAGCTCTTTGACAGGGCGGGCATATAATTCACCCCTCCACTTT.

A few counts support this clone. The genes are TRBV28 and TRBJ1-2; D is perhaps TRBD1 (6 bases). This CDR3 spans 13 amino acids. Germline V CDR1 and CDR2: MDHEN, SYDVKM. Trimming removed 5 bases from V and 4 bases from J, with 11 bases in between. In nucleotides, the CDR3 is TGTGCCAGCAGTGGGGGGGCCCGCTATGGCTACACCTTC. This gives the protein CASSGGARYGYTF.

V and J are TRBV11-3 and TRBJ2-7, with D possibly being TRBD1 (5 bases). Trimming pared 1 base from V and 2 bases from J, leaving 12 bases between. The CDR3 sequence is 15 residues long. Germline loops: CDR1 SGHNT, CDR2 YENEEA. The CDR3 reads CASSLGPGRTYEQYF. The CDR3 bases are TGTGCCAGCAGCTTAGGGCCAGGGCGTACCTACGAGCAGTACTTC.

The chain has TRBV7-9 and TRBJ2-1; D is possibly TRBD1 (6 bases). V shed 3 bases and J shed 4 bases, with 19 bases lying between them. Looked up from germline, CDR1 is SEHNR and CDR2 is FQNEAQ (reference sequence). The CDR3 sequence is 17 residues long. DNA for the CDR3: TGTGCCAGCAGCTTTCTCCCTCAACGAGGGGGTTACAATGAGCAGTTCTTC. Amino acid sequence: CASSFLPQRGGYNEQFF. The full variable domain, in which reference TRBV7-9 and TRBJ2-1 provide the parts outside the CDR3, is DTGVSQNPRHKITKRGQNVTFRCDPISEHNRLYWYRQTLGQGPEFLTYFQNEAQLEKSRLLSDRFSAERPKGSFSTLEIQRTEQGDSAMYLCASSFLPQRGGYNEQFFGPGTRLTVL.

In its sample, this clone was seen a few times. This sequence joins TRBV27 and TRBJ1-5; TRBD1 aligns across 7 bases. Germline V gives CDR1 MNHEY, CDR2 SMNVEV (reference sequence). The V and J ends lost 7 bases and 7 bases, in that order; junction bases with no gene match: 10. The CDR3 runs 14 residues. This CDR3 reads CASNPDRGGQPQHF. The CDR3 DNA reads as TGTGCCAGCAATCCTGACAGAGGGGGCCAGCCCCAGCATTTT.

The genes are TRBV7-2 and TRBJ1-1; perhaps TRBD1 as D (6 bases). Between the trimmed V and J ends, which lost 5 bases and 4 bases, there was a span of 11 bases. CDR1 is SGHTA, CDR2 FQGNSA, per germline. This CDR3 region has 13 residues. The CDR3: CASSRQALTEAFF. The CDR3, as DNA: TGTGCCAGCAGCCGACAGGCCCTCACTGAAGCTTTCTTT.

V and J are TRBV9 and TRBJ1-5; possible D gene TRBD1, 6 bases. Germline CDR1 and CDR2: SGDLS and YYNGEE. The CDR3 runs 17 residues. With 3 bases removed from V and 3 bases from J, the gap between germline ends came to 19 bases. Here the CDR3 DNA reads TGTGCCAGCAGCGAGGGGGATCTCTCTAGTCACAATCAGCCCCAGCATTTT. Amino acid sequence: CASSEGDLSSHNQPQHF. Looking up the rest from reference TRBV9 and TRBJ1-5 gives the full variable domain: DSGVTQTPKHLITATGQRVTLRCSPRSGDLSVYWYQQSLDQGLQFLIQYYNGEERAKGNILERFSAQQFPDLHSELNLSSLELGDSALYFCASSEGDLSSHNQPQHFGDGTRLSIL.

This clone appeared once. This chain connects TRBV5-1 to TRBJ2-7; D is possibly TRBD1 (5 bases). In germline, CDR1 is SGHRS, CDR2 YFSETQ. The CDR3 sequence is 15 residues long. Trimming left V 4 bases short and J 0 bases short, with 14 bases between. DNA for the CDR3: TGCGCCAGCAGCATCAGGAACAGGAGCTCCTACGAGCAGTACGTC. Translated, it gives CASSIRNRSSYEQYV.

The chain uses TRBV5-5 and TRBJ1-3; a possible D gene is TRBD1 (5 bases). Germline V lookup: CDR1 SGHKS, CDR2 YYEKEE (reference sequence). V lost 0 bases and J lost 8, with 18 bases in between. The CDR3 covers 16 residues. The chain's CDR3 is CASSLGPTGGAYTIYF. CDR3 bases: TGTGCCAGCAGCTTGGGGCCCACCGGAGGGGCCTACACCATATATTTT.